Shown below are 19 T cell receptor beta chains from a single sample sequenced in a study of shared clonotypes between healthy human individuals. Some clones are missing from TCRdb's copy, which holds only in-frame ones; the method was immunoSEQ multiplex PCR. The repertoire holds 950,000 to 1,300,000 clones, with around 74% as singletons. Sequenced material: memory CD4+ T cells sorted from blood. Subset meaning: CD45RA-negative fraction. These TCRs come from a man in his late teens or twenties in good health.

This chain joins TRBV30 and TRBJ1-2, with D maybe TRBD1 (5 bases). Germline lookup yields CDR1 GTSNPN and CDR2 SVGIG (reference sequence). The CDR3 totals 14 residues. The germline V and J ends were trimmed by 0 bases and 4 bases, with 12 bases remaining between them. In DNA, the CDR3 is TGTGCCTGGAGTGTAGGAGGGGATGCCTATGGCTACACCTTC. This encodes CAWSVGGDAYGYTF.

This clone was recorded only once. This sequence joins TRBV28 and TRBJ1-3, with a weak D call TRBD1 (5 bases). CDR1 and CDR2 (germline): MDHEN, SYDVKM. This CDR3 spans 13 amino acids. Trimming removed 8 bases at V and 0 bases at J, with 8 bases between. As DNA, the CDR3 is TGTGCCAGCCCCGGGGCCTCTGGAAACACCATATATTTT. Protein sequence: CASPGASGNTIYF.

This clone was found a few times. The rearrangement uses TRBV30 and TRBJ2-3, with a tentative D call TRBD2 (7 bases). The CDR3 totals 16 residues. V gave up 2 bases and J gave up 5 bases, with 20 bases separating them. Germline CDR1 reads GTSNPN; CDR2 reads SVGIG (reference sequence). The CDR3 bases are TGTGCCTGGAGTAGGGGGGGAGGCGGGGCCCAAGATACGCAGTATTTT. Protein product: CAWSRGGGGAQDTQYF.

The chain couples TRBV11-2 to TRBJ2-3; TRBD1 matches 10 bases. Per the germline V gene, CDR1 is SGHAT and CDR2 is FQNNGV. V lost 5 bases and J lost 4; bases outside the gene matches: 3. This CDR3 has 14 residues. The CDR3 region has the DNA TGTGCCAGCAGCCCAGGGACAGGGGCAGATACGCAGTATTTT. Translated, it gives CASSPGTGADTQYF.

The chain uses TRBV7-8 and TRBJ1-1; weak D call: TRBD1 (5 bases). Germline CDR1 is SGHVS and CDR2 is FQNEAQ. CDR3 length: 12 residues. Trimming removed 1 base from V and 11 bases from J, with 11 bases in between. CDR3 in amino acids: CASSLVAGGAFF. CDR3 nucleotide sequence: TGTGCCAGCAGCTTAGTGGCTGGGGGGGCTTTCTTT.

The table lists this clone with a count of one. The J gene is TRBJ1-5, the V gene TRBV19, with D unresolved. V was clipped by 2 bases and J by 0 bases, with 14 bases between them. This CDR3 spans 17 amino acids. Germline V gives CDR1 LNHDA, CDR2 SQIVND (reference sequence). The DNA of the CDR3 is TGTGCCAGTAGTATAAGCCACCCGGGTTATAGCAATCAGCCCCAGCATTTT. Translation gives CASSISHPGYSNQPQHF.

DNA for the CDR3: TGCGCCAGCAGCTTGGGGGGATTGGCAGGAGAGACCCAGTACTTC. This sequence encodes CASSLGGLAGETQYF. The chain employs TRBV5-1 and TRBJ2-5; D not certain. This CDR3 spans 15 amino acids. Trimming cost V 0 bases and J 4 bases, with 13 bases left between them. The germline CDR1 and CDR2 sequences are SGHRS and YFSETQ. The complete variable domain, with remaining parts taken from reference TRBV5-1 and TRBJ2-5, reads KAGVTQTPRYLIKTRGQQVTLSCSPISGHRSVSWYQQTPGQGLQFLFEYFSETQRNKGNFPGRFSGRQFSNSRSEMNVSTLELGDSALYLCASSLGGLAGETQYFGPGTRLLVL.

V is TRBV18 and J is TRBJ2-3; 10 bases fit TRBD2. The CDR3 runs to 16 residues. J gave up 2 bases and V 4 bases, and 6 bases lay outside the gene matches. Germline CDR1 is KGHSH and CDR2 is LQKENI. In DNA, the CDR3 is TGTGCCAGCTCACTCCGAGCGGGGGGGCTCACAGATACGCAGTATTTT. It encodes CASSLRAGGLTDTQYF.

This chain links TRBV12-5 with TRBJ2-1; D is undetermined. V dropped 1 base and J dropped 7 bases, with 14 bases sitting between them. The CDR3 is 15 residues long. The germline V gene has CDR1 LGHNT and CDR2 FRNRAP. The CDR3 reads CASGLGPELWNEQFF. DNA of the CDR3: TGTGCTAGTGGTTTGGGACCCGAGTTATGGAATGAGCAGTTCTTC.

V is TRBV4-2 and J is TRBJ1-5; D is ambiguous. Trimming shortened V by 0 bases and J by 4 bases, and 25 bases separated the two germline ends. Germline V lookup: CDR1 LGHNA, CDR2 YNFKEQ. CDR3 length equals 20 residues. In DNA, the CDR3 is TGTGCCAGCAGCCAAGATCGAATCGGGATTGAGGAATCTTCAAATCAGCCCCAGCATTTT. This codes for CASSQDRIGIEESSNQPQHF.

The chain is built from TRBV10-1 and TRBJ1-5, with D perhaps matching TRBD1 (6 bases). This CDR3 contains 14 residues. With 0 bases removed from V and 6 bases from J, the gap between germline ends came to 9 bases. Germline V gives CDR1 WNHNN, CDR2 SYGVQD (reference sequence). The CDR3 sequence: CASSESRGVQPQHF. CDR3 nucleotides: TGCGCCAGCAGTGAGTCCAGGGGCGTTCAGCCCCAGCATTTT.

The CDR3: CASSYSSTVSGNTIYF. The DNA of the CDR3 is TGTGCCAGCAGTTACTCATCGACAGTCTCTGGAAACACCATATATTTT. The chain joins TRBV6-6 to TRBJ1-3; TRBD1 might be the D (5 bases). Trimming removed 0 bases at V and 0 bases at J, with 9 bases between. The CDR3 is 16 amino acids. Germline V gene lookup returns CDR1 MNHNY and CDR2 SVGAGI (reference sequence).

This clone appeared a few times. V and J are TRBV19 and TRBJ2-7, with D maybe TRBD1 (5 bases). This CDR3 has 15 residues. Germline V gene lookup returns CDR1 LNHDA and CDR2 SQIVND (reference sequence). Trimming cost V 5 bases and J 4 bases, with 18 bases left between them. The DNA of the CDR3 is TGTGCCAGTAGTCCCAGACAGCCCCCGGAGTACGAGCAGTACTTC. It yields the protein CASSPRQPPEYEQYF.

The count of this clone is one. The V and J genes are TRBV9 and TRBJ2-5, with D uncertain. CDR1 and CDR2 (germline): SGDLS, YYNGEE. Trimming pared 0 bases from V and 5 bases from J, leaving 8 bases between. The CDR3 has 13 residues. CDR3 bases: TGTGCCAGCAGCGTAGGGGCGAGTGAGACCCAGTACTTC. Its translation: CASSVGASETQYF.

The gene calls are TRBV5-1 and TRBJ2-3, with 8 positions matching TRBD1. CDR1 is SGHRS, CDR2 YFSETQ, per germline. The V segment lost 0 bases and the J segment 0 bases; nucleotides outside the gene matches: 6. The CDR3 sequence is 17 residues long. DNA for the CDR3: TGCGCCAGCAGCTTGGCCCCCGGGACAGGAAGCACAGATACGCAGTATTTT. Translating gives CASSLAPGTGSTDTQYF.

V usage is TRBV18 and J usage is TRBJ2-2; TRBD2 is a possible D gene (5 bases). The CDR3 consists of 13 residues. Germline values: CDR1 KGHSH, CDR2 LQKENI. V was trimmed by 7 bases and J by 2 bases, leaving 8 bases between them. The CDR3 DNA sequence: TGTGCCAGCTTCGGGGTTAACACCGGGGAGCTGTTTTTT. This sequence encodes CASFGVNTGELFF.

V usage is TRBV7-8 and J usage is TRBJ2-1; TRBD2 is a possible D gene (6 bases). The length of the CDR3 is 13 residues. CDR1 is SGHVS and CDR2 is FQNEAQ in the germline V gene. V lost 3 bases and J lost 13, with 16 bases in between. Written as DNA, the CDR3 is TGTGCCAGCAGCTTGGGGCGGGAAGGCTCCCAGTTCTTC. This codes for CASSLGREGSQFF.

Concerning this clone itself: Distinct nucleotide sequences in the sample also encode this CDR3. This chain links TRBV6-1 with TRBJ1-4; a possible D gene is TRBD1 (5 bases). With 6 bases removed from V and 3 bases from J, the gap between germline ends came to 11 bases. CDR3 length: 14 residues. Germline V CDR1 and CDR2: MNHNS, SASEGT. The CDR3 DNA follows: TGTGCCAGCAGGCAGGGCTTGGCTAATGAAAAACTGTTTTTT. This sequence encodes CASRQGLANEKLFF.

This clone was picked up many times. The chain combines TRBV6-6 with TRBJ1-2, with 7 bases matching TRBD1. The CDR3 totals 14 residues. Germline trimming cut 6 bases from V and 8 bases from J; bases unmatched to any gene: 12. Germline V CDR1 and CDR2: MNHNY, SVGAGI (reference sequence). CDR3 loop: CASRPGGYGSGYTF. Written as DNA, the CDR3 is TGTGCCAGCAGACCAGGGGGGTATGGTTCGGGCTACACCTTC.